The subject of this entry is one T cell receptor beta chain. Its antigen is still unknown. This sample was included in a study of T cells after yellow fever vaccination. Study-level information: Any fraction with a low cell number was prepared using SMART-Seq v4 Ultra Low Input.

CDR1 and CDR2 from the germline V gene are LGHNA and YNFKEQ. V lost 1 base, J lost 11 bases, and 11 bases lay in between. The CDR3 runs to 12 residues. The study, taken as a whole, reports: Sorted repertoires could include abundant contaminating clonotypes from bulk cells. The CD4 and CD8 compartments had a small share of their clonotypes in common.

They built TCR cDNA with 5'RACE template switching, a step that put in a universal primer site and UMIs. MiXCR was run by TCRdb on the 5' RACE reads, yielding one entry per CDR3 protein. The sample carries 500,000 to 650,000 distinct CDR3 sequences, roughly 13% recorded once. This sequence originates from a man aged 25 to 40 who received the YFV17D yellow fever vaccine. Here the sequenced sample was PBMCs, taken on the day of the yellow fever booster vaccination. This chain links TRBV4-2 with TRBJ1-2, with D possibly TRBD1 on 5 matching bases. The CDR3 spells CASSQGRGLYTF. The CDR3 DNA sequence: TGTGCCAGCAGCCAAGGTCGGGGCCTATACACCTTC.